Each of the 16 T cell receptor beta chains below was sequenced from the same sample in a study of shared clonotypes between healthy human individuals. Naive CD8 populations comprised CD45RO-negative cells positively selected for CCR7, excluding terminally differentiated effector memory CD45RA+ cells. Generated by immunoSEQ multiplex PCR, the TCRdb table keeps only in-frame clones and is missing some. Among around 620,000 clones listed, roughly 96% were seen once. Specimen: naive CD8+ T cells sorted from blood. Source of these receptors: a woman aged 25 to 45 in good health.

Note on this clone: The same CDR3 can be traced to other DNA sequences in this sample. V usage is TRBV27 and J usage is TRBJ1-2; 7 bases fit TRBD1. The V and J ends lost 5 bases and 3 bases, in that order; junction bases with no gene match: 3. The CDR3 length is 13 residues. Germline CDR1 reads MNHEY; CDR2 reads SMNVEV (reference sequence). The CDR3 sequence: CASSHGQDYGYTF. The CDR3 DNA sequence: TGTGCCAGCAGTCACGGACAGGACTATGGCTACACCTTC.

This sequence joins TRBV11-1 and TRBJ2-3; 7 bases line up with TRBD1. Germline CDR1 is SGHAT and CDR2 is FQDESV (reference sequence). This CDR3 spans 13 amino acids. Unmatched junction bases numbered 6, after V lost 6 bases and J lost 6 bases. The CDR3 sequence: CASRPYRGDTQYF. As DNA, the CDR3 is TGTGCCAGCAGGCCGTACAGGGGTGATACGCAGTATTTT.

The J gene is TRBJ2-7, the V gene TRBV7-6, with D perhaps given as TRBD1 or TRBD2 (6 bases each). The germline V gene has CDR1 SGHVS and CDR2 FNYEAQ. V was cut by 5 bases and J by 7 bases, with 24 bases left in between. CDR3 length: 16 residues. The CDR3 spells CASSPNAGPPTGEQYF. CDR3 nucleotide sequence: TGTGCCAGCAGCCCAAACGCGGGACCACCCACAGGGGAGCAGTACTTC.

The rearrangement joins TRBV15 to TRBJ2-1; D is perhaps TRBD2 (6 bases). Deletions cut 5 bases from V and 7 bases from J, with 12 bases between. In germline, CDR1 is LNHNV, CDR2 YYDKDF (reference sequence). This CDR3 has 13 residues. Here the CDR3 DNA reads TGTGCCACCAGCTTTCTAGCGTTGAATGAGCAGTTCTTC. It translates to CATSFLALNEQFF. The full variable domain, in which reference TRBV15 and TRBJ2-1 provide the parts outside the CDR3, is DAMVIQNPRYQVTQFGKPVTLSCSQTLNHNVMYWYQQKSSQAPKLLFHYYDKDFNNEADTPDNFQSRRPNTSFCFLDIRSPGLGDTAMYLCATSFLALNEQFFGPGTRLTVL.

The V call is TRBV4-1, the J call TRBJ2-7; D remains unclear. V lost 5 bases and J lost 0, with 11 bases in between. The CDR3 has 14 amino acids. Germline CDR1 is MGHRA and CDR2 is YSYEKL. The CDR3 DNA follows: TGCGCCAGCAGCGACCGGGCCCTCTCCTACGAGCAGTACTTC. This sequence encodes CASSDRALSYEQYF.

The chain is built from TRBV7-9 and TRBJ2-7, with D unclear. Germline loops: CDR1 SEHNR, CDR2 FQNEAQ (reference sequence). The CDR3 extends over 14 amino acids. V was clipped by 10 bases and J by 0 bases, with 16 bases between them. In DNA form, the CDR3 reads TGTGCCACTTCAATCGGCTTACCCTCCTACGAGCAGTACTTC. Protein product: CATSIGLPSYEQYF.

The count of this clone is one. The CDR3 spells CASSFLGEMGVGTGELFF. Written as DNA, the CDR3 is TGCGCCAGCAGCTTCCTGGGGGAAATGGGAGTCGGCACCGGGGAGCTGTTTTTT. The V call is TRBV5-1, the J call TRBJ2-2, with D perhaps being TRBD1 or TRBD2 (5 bases each). The V gene's germline CDR1 is SGHRS and CDR2 YFSETQ. The V end was cut by 2 bases, the J end by 4 bases, with 21 bases between. The CDR3 is made up of 18 amino acids. The whole variable domain, remainder taken from reference TRBV5-1 and TRBJ2-2, is KAGVTQTPRYLIKTRGQQVTLSCSPISGHRSVSWYQQTPGQGLQFLFEYFSETQRNKGNFPGRFSGRQFSNSRSEMNVSTLELGDSALYLCASSFLGEMGVGTGELFFGEGSRLTVL.

CDR3 residues: CASSGYRGALYGYTF. The CDR3 nucleotides are TGTGCCAGCAGCGGTTACAGGGGGGCCCTTTATGGCTACACCTTC. The chain couples TRBV9 to TRBJ1-2; 8 positions agree with TRBD1. The CDR3 consists of 15 residues. CDR1 and CDR2 from the germline V gene are SGDLS and YYNGEE. V was pared by 3 bases and J by 5 bases, with 9 bases of the junction left unmatched.

The chain carries TRBV27 and TRBJ2-7; 8 bases match TRBD2. Trimming took 3 bases from V and 2 from J; bases not matched to a gene: 3. Germline loops: CDR1 MNHEY, CDR2 SMNVEV (reference sequence). This CDR3 is 14 amino acids long. DNA for the CDR3: TGTGCCAGCAGTTTCGGGACTAGTGCCTACGAGCAGTACTTC. Translation gives CASSFGTSAYEQYF.

This clone was seen more than once but under ten times. The V and J genes are TRBV7-9 and TRBJ2-1; 7 bases align to TRBD1. The junction had 0 bases not matched to a gene; V was cut back by 1 base and J by 6 bases. The CDR3 contains 13 residues. The V gene's germline CDR1 is SEHNR and CDR2 FQNEAQ (reference sequence). CDR3 sequence: CASSLGQGNEQFF. CDR3 nucleotides: TGTGCCAGCAGCTTAGGACAGGGCAATGAGCAGTTCTTC.

The V call is TRBV2, the J call TRBJ2-3, with TRBD2 matching 8 bases. There are 14 residues in the CDR3. Trimming removed 8 bases from V and 4 bases from J; junction bases left unmatched: 8. Per germline, CDR1 SNHLY and CDR2 FYNNEI. CDR3: CASGGSGDPDTQYF. The CDR3 DNA reads TGTGCCAGCGGTGGTAGCGGGGACCCAGATACGCAGTATTTT.

The genes are TRBV4-1 and TRBJ2-7; the D gene is possibly TRBD2 (5 bases). The CDR3 consists of 14 residues. Trimming took 0 bases from V and 6 from J, leaving 12 bases between them. Germline V gene lookup returns CDR1 MGHRA and CDR2 YSYEKL. CDR3 residues: CASSQDPLASEQYF. The CDR3 DNA reads TGCGCCAGCAGCCAAGACCCTCTAGCATCCGAGCAGTACTTC.

This clone was counted a single time. This chain links TRBV5-4 with TRBJ1-1; D not certain. This CDR3 contains 12 residues. V was pared by 8 bases and J by 2 bases, with 10 bases between. Germline CDR1 SGHNT, CDR2 YYREEE (reference sequence). For the CDR3, the DNA is TGTGCCAGTCTGACGGAAAACACTGAAGCTTTCTTT. This gives the protein CASLTENTEAFF.

A remark on this clone: At the DNA level, this CDR3 is encoded by other sequences in the same sample as well. The chain links TRBV27 to TRBJ2-3; D remains ambiguous. Germline CDR1 and CDR2: MNHEY and SMNVEV (reference sequence). Trimming removed 3 bases at V and 0 bases at J, with 7 bases between. This CDR3 contains 14 residues. CDR3 amino acids: CASSFTGSTDTQYF. CDR3 nucleotide sequence: TGTGCCAGCAGTTTCACGGGTAGCACAGATACGCAGTATTTT.

This chain uses TRBV27 with TRBJ2-3; tentatively, D is TRBD1 or TRBD2 (5 bases each). CDR3 length equals 20 residues. V lost 2 bases and J lost 2, with 26 bases in between. CDR1 is MNHEY, CDR2 SMNVEV, per germline (reference sequence). The CDR3 here is CASSLGVGTPPGRPTDTQYF. As DNA, the CDR3 is TGTGCCAGCAGTTTAGGTGTCGGGACCCCTCCCGGTCGCCCCACAGATACGCAGTATTTT.

The V and J genes are TRBV4-1 and TRBJ1-1; no reliable D call. The CDR3 spans 16 residues. V shed 1 base and J shed 1 base, with 13 bases lying between them. Germline CDR1 reads MGHRA; CDR2 reads YSYEKL. The CDR3 nucleotides are TGCGCCAGCAGCCAAGCGGAACCCCCCTCGAACACTGAAGCTTTCTTT. Its protein is CASSQAEPPSNTEAFF.